This is a list of T cell receptor beta chains from one sample in a study of T-cell reconstitution after alpha-beta-depleted transplantation in children. TCRdb re-derived calls from the PCR reads in MiXCR, one entry per CDR3 protein. This sample has 90,000 to 120,000 distinct CDR3 sequences, with approximately 6.4% found just once. Sequenced here: PBMCs, mostly from graft donor cells, sampled 360 days after TCRalphabeta/CD19-depleted stem cell transplant. Source of these receptors: a male patient between 2 and 15 years old who had a stem cell transplant for acute lymphoblastic leukemia, so the T cells may come from the graft donor. CDR3s include the opening cysteine and the closing phenylalanine or tryptophan. The D gene is left open where the match is weak. For some rows the clone size is stated as once, few or many, or as a class when expanded; others skip it.

v_call	clone_size	cdr3_length	j_call	d_call	cdr3_aa	cdr3_nt
TRBV9	many	15	TRBJ2-7	TRBD1	CASSLGTVIPHEQYF	TGTGCCAGCAGCCTTGGGACAGTAATCCCCCACGAGCAGTACTTC
TRBV9	NA	16	TRBJ2-3	TRBD1	CASSVPRQGARNTQYF	TGTGCCAGCAGCGTCCCCCGACAGGGGGCAAGAAATACGCAGTATTTT
TRBV29-1	many	12	TRBJ2-7	NA	CSVAGRPYEQYF	TGCAGCGTGGCCGGACGGCCCTACGAGCAGTACTTC
TRBV24-1	many	13	TRBJ2-1	NA	CATSTASSRGQFF	TGTGCCACCAGCACGGCTAGCTCCCGGGGGCAGTTCTTC
TRBV29-1	many	10	TRBJ2-1	NA	CSVVGGEQFF	TGCAGCGTTGTGGGTGGTGAGCAGTTCTTC
TRBV4-3	many	15	TRBJ1-1	NA	CASSQENRAATEAFF	TGCGCCAGCAGCCAAGAAAACAGGGCGGCCACTGAAGCTTTCTTT
TRBV7-2	NA	15	TRBJ2-5	TRBD1	CASSLNAGGWETQYF	TGTGCCAGCAGCTTAAACGCAGGGGGCTGGGAGACCCAGTACTTC
TRBV4-3	many	15	TRBJ1-5	NA	CASSLRAGRNQPQHF	TGCGCCAGCAGCCTAAGGGCAGGCCGCAATCAGCCCCAGCATTTT
TRBV3-1	NA	15	TRBJ2-7	NA	CASSQGRTELYEQYF	TGTGCCAGCAGCCAAGGCCGGACAGAGCTCTACGAGCAGTACTTC
TRBV25-1	many	14	TRBJ2-5	TRBD1	CASSELKGGETQYF	TGTGCCAGCAGTGAATTAAAAGGGGGCGAGACCCAGTACTTC
TRBV2	NA	12	TRBJ1-2	NA	CASPRASYGYTF	TGTGCCAGTCCGAGGGCTAGCTATGGCTACACCTTC
TRBV29-1	many	10	TRBJ2-3	NA	CSVTKDTQYF	TGCAGCGTTACGAAAGATACGCAGTATTTT
TRBV27	many	15	TRBJ2-3	TRBD2	CASSPGLAPRATQYF	TGTGCCAGCAGTCCAGGACTAGCCCCTCGGGCTACGCAGTATTTT
TRBV10-3	hyperexpanded	12	TRBJ1-1	NA	CAIGGGNTEAFF	TGTGCCATTGGTGGCGGTAACACTGAAGCTTTCTTT
TRBV4-2	many	16	TRBJ2-7	NA	CASSQDPLASSYEQYF	TGTGCCAGCAGCCAAGATCCGCTAGCGAGCTCCTACGAGCAGTACTTC
TRBV20-1	NA	12	TRBJ1-2	NA	CSAPRGGFGYTF	TGCAGTGCCCCCCGAGGGGGGTTTGGCTACACCTTC
TRBV4-2	many	16	TRBJ2-6	NA	CASSPNPVDGANVLTF	TGTGCCAGCAGCCCAAACCCGGTGGATGGGGCCAACGTCCTGACTTTC
TRBV6-1	many	16	TRBJ2-1	NA	CASSENSRSSYNEQFF	TGTGCCAGCAGTGAGAACAGCAGGAGCTCCTACAATGAGCAGTTCTTC
TRBV28	many	14	TRBJ2-7	NA	CASSLGDGAYEQYF	TGTGCCAGCAGTTTAGGGGACGGAGCCTACGAGCAGTACTTC
TRBV6-5	many	14	TRBJ2-7	TRBD1	CASSYETGGHEQYF	TGTGCCAGCAGTTATGAGACAGGGGGCCACGAGCAGTACTTC
TRBV6-5	few	17	TRBJ1-1	NA	CASSLRGGTPLYTEAFF	TGTGCCAGCAGCCTTCGCGGGGGGACCCCTCTTTACACTGAAGCTTTCTTT
TRBV27	many	15	TRBJ2-1	TRBD2	CASSPRTRYHNEQFF	TGTGCCAGCAGTCCCCGGACTAGATACCACAATGAGCAGTTCTTC
TRBV28	many	14	TRBJ1-5	NA	CASSPSRRNQPQHF	TGTGCCAGCAGCCCTTCGAGGAGGAATCAGCCCCAGCATTTT
TRBV2	few	16	TRBJ2-5	TRBD2	CASTLRTSSAQETQYF	TGTGCCAGCACCCTACGGACTAGCTCTGCACAAGAGACCCAGTACTTC
TRBV7-2	few	15	TRBJ2-7	TRBD1	CASSLLQGFPYEQYF	TGTGCCAGCAGCTTACTACAGGGGTTTCCCTACGAGCAGTACTTC
TRBV7-2	many	14	TRBJ1-5	NA	CASSLTGGNQPQHF	TGTGCCAGCAGTCTTACGGGGGGAAATCAGCCCCAGCATTTT
TRBV9	many	15	TRBJ2-1	NA	CASSVVSRGANEQFF	TGTGCCAGCAGCGTAGTGTCCAGAGGGGCCAATGAGCAGTTCTTC
TRBV4-2	few	15	TRBJ1-2	NA	CASSLPTEGNYGYTF	TGTGCCAGCAGCCTCCCGACGGAGGGAAACTATGGCTACACCTTC
TRBV4-1	many	14	TRBJ2-3	NA	CASSQTQFGDTQYF	TGCGCCAGCAGCCAAACACAGTTCGGGGATACGCAGTATTTT
TRBV12-3/TRBV12-4	many	14	TRBJ1-1	NA	CASSLDRMNTEAFF	TGTGCCAGCAGTTTAGATAGGATGAACACTGAAGCTTTCTTT
TRBV7-9	many	15	TRBJ2-7	NA	CASSLPTPQGGEQYF	TGTGCCAGCAGCTTACCAACCCCACAGGGAGGCGAGCAGTACTTC
TRBV13	once	17	TRBJ2-5	NA	CASCWGLLGGLQETQYF	TGTGCCAGCTGCTGGGGGCTTCTAGGAGGGCTTCAAGAGACCCAGTACTTC
TRBV7-9	few	14	TRBJ2-7	TRBD2	CASSLGRESYEQYF	TGTGCCAGCAGCTTAGGGCGGGAGTCCTACGAGCAGTACTTC
TRBV11-2	many	16	TRBJ2-2	NA	CASSFPKGMNTGELFF	TGTGCCAGCAGCTTTCCGAAGGGCATGAACACCGGGGAGCTGTTTTTT
TRBV27	NA	12	TRBJ2-7	TRBD1	CATRTGGHEQYF	TGTGCCACCCGGACAGGGGGCCACGAGCAGTACTTC
TRBV7-9	many	13	TRBJ2-7	NA	CASSLVVSHEQYF	TGTGCCAGCAGCTTAGTTGTGTCCCACGAGCAGTACTTC
TRBV19	NA	14	TRBJ2-2	NA	CASRVWTLTGELFF	TGTGCCAGTAGGGTTTGGACTCTTACCGGGGAGCTGTTTTTT